The clone carrying this T cell receptor beta chain was counted between two and nine times. The antigen is not known. This entry belongs to a study of memory CD4+ T cells and cytomegalovirus serostatus. The data were produced by immunoSEQ multiplex PCR, yet TCRdb's version contains in-frame clones alone and is incomplete. The sample shows over 65,000 clones, 76% of them seen only once. Single viable CD3+CD4+CD8-CD45RO+ cells were sorted as the memory CD4+ T cells. The CDR3 contains 15 residues. The V gene lost 5 bases and the J gene lost 1 base, with 14 bases spanning the gap. Germline V CDR1 and CDR2: MNHEY, SMNVEV (reference sequence). Study findings and constraints: Suggested: most of the CMV-linked TCR signature lies in CD4+ memory cells. About 40% of the roughly 150 known CMV-associated TCRbeta sequences appeared in CD4+ memory.

This TCR came from an adult in good health and CMV-seropositive. This chain connects TRBV27 to TRBJ1-2; D unclear. Sequencing was performed on memory CD4+ T cells from blood. DNA for the CDR3: TGTGCCAGCAGTGAGCGACCCCGACTTAACTATGGCTACACCTTC. This encodes CASSERPRLNYGYTF.